These 18 T cell receptor beta chains share one sample of origin, sequenced in a study of vaccination and CD4 T cells after COVID-19. Antigens for these TCRs are unknown. At the Johns Hopkins FTIC core, DNA taken from cultured CD4+ T cells was sequenced by way of the Oncomine TCR Beta short-read assay. One entry per CDR3 protein, called by TCRdb with MiXCR from the PCR reads. The profile shows roughly 20,000 distinct CDR3 sequences, approximately 60% of them singletons. The sample's treatment: 10-day PBMC culture with coronavirus spike peptide pools or control peptides (ViraFEST assay). Sequences were obtained from CD4+ T cells from blood, cultured in vitro. The receptors come from a human donor who had recovered from COVID-19.

This clonotype was counted a few times. The rearrangement joins TRBV3-1 to TRBJ2-1; 9 positions match TRBD2. Looked up from germline, CDR1 is LGHDT and CDR2 is YNNKEL (reference sequence). Unmatched junction bases numbered 7, after V lost 0 bases and J lost 16 bases. The CDR3 is 13 amino acids. The CDR3 sequence is CASSQESPGLAFF. The CDR3 DNA sequence: TGTGCCAGCAGCCAAGAGAGCCCGGGACTAGCATTCTTC.

This sequence joins TRBV19 and TRBJ2-2; 8 bases are a match to TRBD2. CDR1 is LNHDA, CDR2 SQIVND, per germline (reference sequence). This CDR3 has 13 residues. Here the CDR3 reads CAAKRGYTGELFF. Written as DNA, the CDR3 is TGTGCAGCGAAGCGGGGGTACACCGGGGAGCTGTTTTTT.

This clonotype was observed a few times. The V and J genes are TRBV7-6 and TRBJ2-3; 9 bases agree with TRBD1. V lost 5 bases to trimming and J lost 5 bases; unmatched junction nucleotides: 11. This CDR3 spans 16 amino acids. Germline loops: CDR1 SGHVS, CDR2 FNYEAQ. Here the CDR3 reads CASSLGPQGAGDTQYF. CDR3 DNA sequence: TGTGCCAGCAGCCTTGGGCCACAGGGGGCGGGAGATACGCAGTATTTT.

This clonotype was seen only a few times. The chain is built from TRBV15 and TRBJ2-7; tentatively, D is TRBD2 (6 bases). Germline CDR1 reads LNHNV; CDR2 reads YYDKDF (reference sequence). V shed 1 base and J shed 6 bases, with 13 bases lying between them. The CDR3 extends over 14 amino acids. Here the CDR3 reads CATSRAGPGSEQYF. Here the CDR3 DNA reads TGTGCCACCAGCAGAGCCGGGCCCGGGAGCGAGCAGTACTTC.

The chain combines TRBV27 with TRBJ2-2, with D maybe TRBD2 (6 bases). Germline lookup yields CDR1 MNHEY and CDR2 SMNVEV (reference sequence). Trimming shortened V by 5 bases and J by 4 bases, and 17 bases separated the two germline ends. The CDR3 is made up of 16 amino acids. The CDR3 nucleotides are TGTGCCAGCAGTATCACCCCCGGGGGAGGCACCGGGGAGCTGTTTTTT. Protein product: CASSITPGGGTGELFF.

The sample holds a few counts of this clonotype. This chain links TRBV12-3 or TRBV12-4 with TRBJ1-5; 8 bases fit TRBD1. The CDR3 is made up of 14 amino acids. J was trimmed by 2 bases and V by 3 bases; bases with no gene match: 0. The CDR3 loop is CASSLTGGNQPQHF. The DNA of the CDR3 is TGTGCCAGCAGTTTGACAGGGGGCAATCAGCCCCAGCATTTT.

This clonotype was detected a few times. The gene calls are TRBV2 and TRBJ1-1; D gene uncertain. The CDR3 length is 12 residues. Germline V gene lookup returns CDR1 SNHLY and CDR2 FYNNEI. Trimming removed 9 bases at V and 4 bases at J, with 12 bases between. The CDR3 protein is CARSDSGTEAFF. For the CDR3, the DNA is TGTGCCAGATCGGATTCGGGCACTGAAGCTTTCTTT.

The V gene is TRBV4-1, the J gene TRBJ2-7, with TRBD2 matching 10 bases. Germline V CDR1 and CDR2: MGHRA, YSYEKL. The CDR3 contains 15 residues. The trim removed 4 bases at V and 2 bases at J, leaving 5 bases unmatched. Here the CDR3 reads CASSLQREGPYEQYF. The CDR3 DNA follows: TGCGCCAGCAGCCTTCAGCGGGAGGGCCCCTACGAGCAGTACTTC.

The chain recombines TRBV7-2 with TRBJ2-3, with D possibly matching TRBD2 (6 bases). V lost 7 bases, J lost 7 bases, and 15 bases lay in between. The CDR3 extends over 13 amino acids. The germline V gene has CDR1 SGHTA and CDR2 FQGNSA. CDR3: CASNGGNRNTQYF. CDR3 nucleotides: TGTGCCAGCAACGGCGGGAACAGGAATACGCAGTATTTT.

The chain is built from TRBV7-9 and TRBJ2-2; TRBD1 might be the D (5 bases). The CDR3 is 16 residues long. Trimming took 5 bases from V and 5 from J, leaving 18 bases between them. CDR1 SEHNR and CDR2 FQNEAQ come from the germline V gene (reference sequence). This chain's CDR3 is CASSPLQGEITGELFF. CDR3 DNA: TGTGCCAGCAGCCCCCTGCAGGGTGAAATAACCGGGGAGCTGTTTTTT.

CDR3 nucleotide sequence: TGTGCCAGCTCACCACCGTTTACAGGGGTCTCGAACACTGAAGCTTTCTTT. As protein: CASSPPFTGVSNTEAFF. The chain combines TRBV18 with TRBJ1-1; 7 nucleotides align to TRBD1. The V gene end was trimmed by 0 bases and the J gene end by 1 base; junction bases not matched to a gene: 8. Germline V gene data show CDR1 as KGHSH and CDR2 as LQKENI. This CDR3 is 17 amino acids long.

This clonotype occurred a few times. Relative to the germline gene, one junction end is altered; a read error may explain this. The rearrangement joins TRBV30 to TRBJ1-2; D ambiguous. The CDR3 is 14 amino acids. Germline V gives CDR1 GTSNPN, CDR2 SVGIG (reference sequence). Here the CDR3 reads CAGRSGSWDYGYTF. The CDR3 DNA follows: TGTGCCGGGAGGTCTGGTAGCTGGGACTATGGCTACACCTTC. The full variable domain, rest sourced from reference TRBV30 and TRBJ1-2, is SQTIHQWPATLVQPVGSPLSLECTVEGTSNPNLYWYRQAAGRGLQLLFYSVGIGQISSEVPQNLSASRPQDRQFILSSKKLLLSDSGFYLCAGRSGSWDYGYTFGSGTRLTVV.

This CDR3 is CANFTRDQEASGNYNEQFF. DNA for the CDR3: TGTGCCAACTTCACCCGGGACCAAGAGGCTAGCGGGAACTACAATGAGCAGTTCTTC. The J gene is TRBJ2-1, the V gene TRBV7-2; 9 nucleotides match TRBD2. Trimming took 10 bases from V and 3 from J; bases not matched to a gene: 22. The CDR3 contains 19 residues. CDR1 and CDR2 from the germline V gene are SGHTA and FQGNSA.

The rearrangement uses TRBV6-1 and TRBJ2-3; TRBD2 matches at 9 bases. The germline V gene encodes CDR1 MNHNS and CDR2 SASEGT. V lost 6 bases to trimming and J lost 5 bases; unmatched junction nucleotides: 9. CDR3 length: 15 amino acids. The chain's CDR3 is CASRRDSGSEDTQYF. The CDR3 DNA sequence: TGTGCCAGCAGAAGGGATAGCGGGAGCGAAGATACGCAGTATTTT.

The J gene is TRBJ1-1, the V gene TRBV10-1, with TRBD1 matching 9 bases. The CDR3 consists of 13 residues. Germline CDR1 and CDR2: WNHNN and SYGVQD (reference sequence). V lost 8 bases to trimming and J lost 2 bases; unmatched junction nucleotides: 3. The CDR3 here is CASSGQGNTEAFF. The CDR3 DNA sequence: TGCGCCAGCTCGGGACAGGGTAACACTGAAGCTTTCTTT.

CDR3 protein: CAWSDPGLAGFYEQYF. CDR3 DNA: TGTGCCTGGAGTGACCCTGGACTAGCGGGTTTCTACGAGCAGTACTTC. V is TRBV30 and J is TRBJ2-7; 11 bases align to TRBD2. V was clipped by 1 base and J by 3 bases; unmatched bases: 8. There are 16 residues in the CDR3. The germline gives CDR1 GTSNPN, CDR2 SVGIG (reference sequence).

The rearrangement joins TRBV27 to TRBJ2-1, with TRBD2 identical over 7 bases. The J segment lost 10 bases and the V segment lost 6 bases, leaving 21 bases of the junction unmatched. Germline CDR1 is MNHEY and CDR2 is SMNVEV (reference sequence). The CDR3 sequence is 17 residues long. In nucleotides, the CDR3 is TGTGCCAGCAGCCTGGAAGGCTCTAGCGGTTATTCGGGGGAGCAGTTCTTC. Translating gives CASSLEGSSGYSGEQFF.

The gene calls are TRBV20-1 and TRBJ2-3, with D possibly being TRBD2 (6 bases). The CDR3 runs 13 residues. In germline, CDR1 is DFQATT, CDR2 SNEGSKA (reference sequence). V lost 6 bases to trimming and J lost 2 bases, with 12 bases between them. The CDR3, as DNA: TGCAGTGCCCTTAGCGGATACACAGATACGCAGTATTTT. Its protein product is CSALSGYTDTQYF.